This entry is about one T cell receptor beta chain. The data originate from a study of blood T cell repertoires in COVID-19. Across the study: Samples came from the United States, Italy and Spain, spanning acute and convalescent COVID-19. Sources were T cells, B-cell-depleted T cells, or PBMCs; the material itself was cDNA or gDNA.

Germline V gene sequence: CDR1 SGHTA, CDR2 FQGNSA. V dropped 2 bases and J dropped 3 bases, with 7 bases sitting between them. This CDR3 comprises 13 residues. The protocol was immunoSEQ multiplex PCR, while the TCRdb copy is restricted to in-frame clones and leaves out a portion. Among fewer than 250,000 clones listed, roughly 85% were seen once. Cohorts were assigned according to the clinical history that participants reported. V is TRBV7-2 and J is TRBJ1-1; D gene ambiguous. Specimen: PBMCs or T cells enriched from blood (not recorded which). The receptor was derived from a woman aged 45-65 years with acute COVID-19. DNA of the CDR3: TGTGCCAGCAGCTTATCCCGGGACACTGAAGCTTTCTTT. This sequence encodes CASSLSRDTEAFF.